This TCR beta chain was identified during a study of Ad26.COV2.S vaccination and SARS-CoV-2 variants (dated by TCRdb to 2020 to 2023). With respect to the entire study: Vaccine-arm donors came from COV1001, a multicentre, randomized, double-blind, placebo-controlled phase I-IIa trial of Ad26.COV2.S in healthy adults. Throughout the experiments and outcome assessment, investigators stayed blinded to trial group allocation. TCRbeta repertoire sequencing was used to assess the specificity and breadth of SARS-CoV-2-reactive T cell receptors after Ad26.COV2.S vaccination. Dosing of Ad26.COV2.S was intramuscular, at either 5x10^10 or 1x10^11 viral particles, delivered as one shot or as two shots spaced 56 days apart. A total of around 32 samples were included in the TCR-sequenced set, comprising roughly 19 Ad26.COV2.S vaccine recipients, 5 placebo recipients and 8 SARS-CoV-2 convalescent individuals. Trial participants were randomized into five groups of five: low-dose or high-dose Ad26.COV2.S given once or twice, or placebo on both occasions.

TCRbeta CDR3 regions were sequenced with the immunoSEQ Assay. After extraction, genomic DNA underwent amplification by bias-controlled multiplex PCR, followed by high-throughput sequencing. As for the authors' bioinformatics: Collapsing and filtering of sequences were performed to quantify the absolute abundance of each unique TCRbeta CDR3 region. T cell fraction was estimated by normalization of TCRbeta template counts to usable DNA, with usable DNA being measured through amplification of reference genes present in all nucleated cells. Repertoire TCRs were annotated as SARS-CoV-2-specific by exact matching of V gene, CDR3 amino acid sequence and J gene to a known reactive TCR set. MIRA supplied the reference SARS-CoV-2 TCR set, which was filtered for enrichment in COVID-19-positive ImmuneCODE repertoires so that public or cross-reactive TCRs were removed. Based on the MIRA antigens, annotated TCRs were further analysed at the level of specific ORF or position within ORF. Breadth was defined as the number of annotated unique rearrangements divided by the total number of unique productive rearrangements, and depth was defined as the summed frequency of the annotated unique rearrangements. Two-sided Wilcoxon rank-sum tests were used to compare TCR breadth between groups. The table comes from immuneACCESS by way of TCRdb, which keeps in-frame sequences with V and J called. Part of the clones is missing from these tables; in studies checked, under half for an unresolved V gene and the rest for unknown reasons. V and J calls and clone size are as listed in that table; D and trimming were resolved from the DNA. This sample gives 300,000 to 400,000 clones in total; 75% to 90% of them show up just once. The top ten constitute 5% of the sample.

Results the study describes overall, beyond this receptor: According to the authors, total T cell responses may have been underestimated by the TCR breadth and depth analyses. Higher spike-specific TCR breadth was observed in Ad26.COV2.S recipients than in placebo recipients (P = 0.0014). The study was not powered for comparison of responses between vaccine doses or regimens. Comparable non-spike TCR breadth was observed between vaccine and placebo recipients, consistent with only spike being contained in the vaccine. After vaccination, spike-specific CD8+ and CD4+ T cell responses were reported to show substantial breadth.

Per the germline V gene, SGHRS is the CDR1 and YFSETQ is the CDR2. The CDR3, cysteine through phenylalanine, is 15 amino acids long. Only the CDR3 DNA stays, 45 bases, in frame from base 1. V is cut by 0 bases and J by 3 bases, and the space between the germline ends is 11 bases. With regard to this clone: Its antigen is still unknown. No much larger clonotype is one base removed from it; base qualities were not supplied.

This specimen's treatment or condition label, interpreted: around 19 received Ad26.COV2.S at low or high dose, single or two shots; 5 received placebo; per-sample allocation not given. Repertoires of vaccine and placebo recipients were sequenced from samples collected on day 63 after the first injection. Cohort 1b enrolled 20 to 30 adults aged 18-55 years at a single site in Boston, USA, between 29 July and 7 August 2020. Ad26.COV2.S was a replication-incompetent adenovirus type 26 vector expressing a prefusion-stabilized SARS-CoV-2 spike protein from the original Wuhan strain. This specimen was peripheral blood, taken in a trial of Ad26.COV2.S vaccine versus placebo. This clonotype was obtained from a person aged 18-65 years who received the Ad26.COV2.S COVID-19 vaccine or a placebo. The chain couples TRBV5-1 to TRBJ2-3; the D gene lacks a confident call. CDR3 region: CASSLATASTDTQYF. The DNA sequence is as follows: TGCGCCAGCAGCTTGGCTACAGCTTCTACAGATACGCAGTATTTT.